These T cell receptor beta chains were read from a single sample in a study of blood T cell repertoires in COVID-19. Here immunoSEQ multiplex PCR was the method, and the copy in TCRdb shows in-frame clones only, minus some. This sample has about 300,000 clones, with around nine tenths found just once. Material for sequencing was peripheral blood. The receptors stem from a man between 65 and 85 years old with acute or convalescent COVID-19. Each CDR3 is given with its conserved first and last residue. The D gene is left open where the match is weak. Not every row has a clone size; where given, it reads once, few, many or a size class.

TRBD2	TRBV7-8	.	TRBJ2-3	TGTGCCAGCAGCTTAGTCGGGGGGGCCTGGAAAGATACGCAGTATTTT	CASSLVGGAWKDTQYF
.	TRBV21-1	.	TRBJ2-7	TGTGCCAGCAGCACCTCGGGGAAGCAGTACTTC	CASSTSGKQYF
TRBD1	TRBV3-1/TRBV3-2	.	TRBJ1-2	TGTGCCAGCAGCCAAGATGCGACAGGGGGTTGGTATGGCTACACCTTC	CASSQDATGGWYGYTF
TRBD1	TRBV6-5	.	TRBJ1-4	TGTGCCAGCAGTTACGAGGGGGCTACTAATGAAAAACTGTTTTTT	CASSYEGATNEKLFF
.	TRBV28	.	TRBJ2-5	TGTGCCAGCAGTCTCCCCCGTGAGACCCAGTACTTC	CASSLPRETQYF
.	TRBV11-2	.	TRBJ2-2	TGTGCCAGCAGCCTCGAGGGTCGGACGAACACCGGGGAGCTGTTTTTT	CASSLEGRTNTGELFF
.	TRBV4-3	few	TRBJ1-6	TGCGCCAGCAGCCAAGATGGCAGCTCCTATAATTCACCCCTCCACTTT	CASSQDGSSYNSPLHF
.	TRBV27	.	TRBJ1-5	TGTGCCAGCAGTTTATTGGGCAGCGGCTACAATCAGCCCCAGCATTTT	CASSLLGSGYNQPQHF
TRBD2	TRBV28	once	TRBJ2-5	TGTGCCAGCAGCCCTAGCGGGAGTCAGCAAGAGACCCAGTACTTC	CASSPSGSQQETQYF
.	TRBV6-6	.	TRBJ2-7	TGTGCCAGCAGTTATTCCCTAGGCTCCTACGAGCAGTACTTC	CASSYSLGSYEQYF
TRBD1	TRBV6-5	.	TRBJ1-3	TGTGCCAGCAGTTCGGACAGGGCCCTTGGAAACACCATATATTTT	CASSSDRALGNTIYF
.	TRBV7-8	.	TRBJ1-1	TGTGCCAGCAGCTTAATGGGCAGGAACACTGAAGCTTTCTTT	CASSLMGRNTEAFF
.	TRBV20-1	.	TRBJ2-1	TGCAGTGCTAGTCAGGCATCATACAATGAGCAGTTCTTC	CSASQASYNEQFF
.	TRBV7-9	.	TRBJ2-1	TGTGCCAGCAGCTTAGTGAGGGCTAGCGATTACTACAATGAGCAGTTCTTC	CASSLVRASDYYNEQFF
.	TRBV4-1	once	TRBJ2-7	TGCGCCAGCAGCCAAGAGCTACCCTACGAGCAGTACTTC	CASSQELPYEQYF
.	TRBV28	few	TRBJ1-6	TGTGCCAGCAGCCCTTTAGGGGCGAGTGGGGCTTATTCACCCCTCCACTTT	CASSPLGASGAYSPLHF
.	TRBV6-5	few	TRBJ1-1	TGTGCCAGCAGTTACATGATTAGCCCTCACACTGAAGCTTTCTTT	CASSYMISPHTEAFF
TRBD1	TRBV5-6	once	TRBJ2-3	TGTGCCAGCAGCTCGACGTACACAGGGGGCTGGCGCAACACAGATACGCAGTATTTT	CASSSTYTGGWRNTDTQYF
.	TRBV19	once	TRBJ2-1	TGTGCCAGTAGTAGGGCGGGGCCCGAGCAGTTCTTC	CASSRAGPEQFF
TRBD1	TRBV6-5	.	TRBJ1-1	TGTGCCAGCACCCTGGACAGGGGTAACACTGAAGCTTTCTTT	CASTLDRGNTEAFF
.	TRBV10-1	.	TRBJ2-5	TGCGCCAGCACCGAGGGGTTTACAGGGAGGGTTAGGGGGACCCAGTACTTC	CASTEGFTGRVRGTQYF
TRBD1	TRBV7-2	once	TRBJ1-4	TGTGCCAGCAGCCCTTTCGACAGGGGTGGGGAAAAACTGTTTTTT	CASSPFDRGGEKLFF